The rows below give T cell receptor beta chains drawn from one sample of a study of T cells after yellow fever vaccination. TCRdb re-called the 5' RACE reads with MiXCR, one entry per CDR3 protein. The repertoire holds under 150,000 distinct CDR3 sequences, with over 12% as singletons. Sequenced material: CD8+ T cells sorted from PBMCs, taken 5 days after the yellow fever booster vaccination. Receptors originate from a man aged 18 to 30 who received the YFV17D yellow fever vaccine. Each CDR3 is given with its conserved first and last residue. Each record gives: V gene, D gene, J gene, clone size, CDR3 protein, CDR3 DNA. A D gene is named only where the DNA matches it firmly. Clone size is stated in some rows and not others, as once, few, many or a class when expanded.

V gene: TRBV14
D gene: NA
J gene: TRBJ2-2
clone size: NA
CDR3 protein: CASSQAQFANTGELFF
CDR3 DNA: TGTGCCAGCAGCCAAGCCCAGTTCGCGAACACCGGGGAGCTGTTTTTT

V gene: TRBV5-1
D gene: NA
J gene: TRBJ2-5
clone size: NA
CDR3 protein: CASSLALAKTQYF
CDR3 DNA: TGCGCCAGCAGCTTGGCCCTAGCAAAGACCCAGTACTTC

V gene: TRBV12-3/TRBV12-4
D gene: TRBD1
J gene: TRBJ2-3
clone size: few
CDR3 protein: CASSWDRVSSTDTQYF
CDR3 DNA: TGTGCCAGCAGTTGGGACAGGGTATCTAGCACAGATACGCAGTATTTT

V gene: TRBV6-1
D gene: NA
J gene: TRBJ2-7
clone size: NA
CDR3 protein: CASSEGERGAYF
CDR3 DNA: TGTGCCAGCAGTGAGGGTGAACGGGGAGCGTACTTC

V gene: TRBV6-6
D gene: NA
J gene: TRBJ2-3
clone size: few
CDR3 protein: CASSPDWDTQYF
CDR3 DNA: TGTGCCAGCAGCCCGGACTGGGATACGCAGTATTTT

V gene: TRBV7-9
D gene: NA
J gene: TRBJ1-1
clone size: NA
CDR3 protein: CASSPWTEDTEAFF
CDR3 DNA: TGTGCCAGCAGCCCATGGACAGAAGACACTGAAGCTTTCTTT

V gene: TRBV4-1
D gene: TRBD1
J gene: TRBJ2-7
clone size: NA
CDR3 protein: CASSQAIATVGQGYEQYF
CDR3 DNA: TGCGCCAGCAGCCAAGCGATAGCCACTGTGGGACAGGGGTACGAGCAGTACTTC

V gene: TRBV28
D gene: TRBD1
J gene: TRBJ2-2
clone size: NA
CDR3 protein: CASSAGTGETGELFF
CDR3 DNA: TGTGCCAGCAGCGCCGGGACAGGGGAGACCGGGGAGCTGTTTTTT

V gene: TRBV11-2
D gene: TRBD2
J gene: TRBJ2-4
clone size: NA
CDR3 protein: CASSPGRFRGLAKNIQYF
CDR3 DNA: TGTGCCAGCAGCCCCGGGAGGTTTCGGGGATTAGCCAAAAACATTCAGTACTTC

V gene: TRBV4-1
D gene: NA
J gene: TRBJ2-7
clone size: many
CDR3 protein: CASSQGSRGGPYEQYF
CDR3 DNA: TGCGCCAGCAGCCAAGGTAGTAGGGGGGGCCCCTACGAGCAGTACTTC

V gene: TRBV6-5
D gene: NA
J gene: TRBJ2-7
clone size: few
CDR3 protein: CASSYGGQGREQYF
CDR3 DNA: TGTGCCAGCAGTTACGGGGGGCAGGGACGGGAGCAGTACTTC

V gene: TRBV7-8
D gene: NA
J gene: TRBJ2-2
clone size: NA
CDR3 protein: CASSLAIGGTGELFF
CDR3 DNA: TGTGCCAGCAGCTTAGCGATTGGCGGCACCGGGGAGCTGTTTTTT

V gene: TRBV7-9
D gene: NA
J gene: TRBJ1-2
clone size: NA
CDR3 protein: CATKGTPNYGYTF
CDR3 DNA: TGTGCCACCAAAGGAACCCCTAACTATGGCTACACCTTC

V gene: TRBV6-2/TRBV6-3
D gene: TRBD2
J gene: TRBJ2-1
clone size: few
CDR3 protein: CASSPGTSGGVTYNEQFF
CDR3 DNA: TGTGCCAGCAGTCCAGGGACTAGCGGGGGGGTAACCTACAATGAGCAGTTCTTC

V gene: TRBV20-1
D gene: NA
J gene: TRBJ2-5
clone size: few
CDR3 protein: CSARDEDPLFETQYF
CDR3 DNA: TGCAGTGCTAGGGATGAGGACCCTCTCTTTGAGACCCAGTACTTC

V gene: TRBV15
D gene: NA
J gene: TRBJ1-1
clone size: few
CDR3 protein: CATSRDQLEGLEAFF
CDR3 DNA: TGTGCCACCAGCAGAGATCAATTGGAAGGGTTAGAAGCTTTCTTT

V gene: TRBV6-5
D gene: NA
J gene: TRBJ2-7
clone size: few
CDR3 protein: CASSYSTENEQYF
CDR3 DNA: TGTGCCAGCAGTTACTCGACAGAGAACGAGCAGTACTTC

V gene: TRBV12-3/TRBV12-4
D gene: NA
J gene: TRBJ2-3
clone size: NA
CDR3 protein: CASSFFPETGYTGPGTDTQYF
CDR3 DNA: TGTGCCAGCAGTTTTTTCCCCGAAACAGGGTATACAGGTCCGGGCACAGATACGCAGTATTTT

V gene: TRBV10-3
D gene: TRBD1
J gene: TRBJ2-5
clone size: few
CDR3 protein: CAISSGTGAGETQYF
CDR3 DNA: TGTGCCATCAGTTCCGGGACAGGGGCAGGAGAGACCCAGTACTTC

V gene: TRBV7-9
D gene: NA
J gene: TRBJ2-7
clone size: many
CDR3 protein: CASSFTGGGHEQYF
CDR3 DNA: TGTGCCAGCAGTTTTACAGGAGGGGGCCACGAGCAGTACTTC

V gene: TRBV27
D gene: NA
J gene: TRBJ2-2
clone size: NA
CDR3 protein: CASSRRRVTGELFF
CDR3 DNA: TGTGCCAGCAGTCGCCGCAGGGTCACCGGGGAGCTGTTTTTT

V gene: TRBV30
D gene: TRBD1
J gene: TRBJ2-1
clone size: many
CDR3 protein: CAWKVRDRIYNEQFF
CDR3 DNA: TGTGCCTGGAAAGTTAGGGACAGAATATACAATGAGCAGTTCTTC

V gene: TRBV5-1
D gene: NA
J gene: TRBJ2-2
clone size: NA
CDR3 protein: CASSLYGNTGELFF
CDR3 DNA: TGCGCCAGCAGCTTATACGGGAACACCGGGGAGCTGTTTTTT

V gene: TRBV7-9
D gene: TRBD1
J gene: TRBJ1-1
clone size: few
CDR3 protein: CASSLGDRGRDTEAFF
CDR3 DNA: TGTGCCAGCAGCTTAGGCGACAGGGGGCGGGACACTGAAGCTTTCTTT

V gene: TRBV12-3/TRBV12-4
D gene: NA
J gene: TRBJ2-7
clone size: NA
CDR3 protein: CASSFVVGLQYF
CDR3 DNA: TGTGCCAGCAGTTTTGTAGTAGGCTTGCAGTACTTC

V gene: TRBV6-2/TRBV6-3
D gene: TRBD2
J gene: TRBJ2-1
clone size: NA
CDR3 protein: CASSRTSYNEQFF
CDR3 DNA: TGTGCCAGCAGCCGGACTAGCTACAATGAGCAGTTCTTC

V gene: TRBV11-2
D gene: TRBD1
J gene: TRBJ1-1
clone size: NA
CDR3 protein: CASSLQGGAFF
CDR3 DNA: TGTGCCAGCAGCCTCCAGGGGGGCGCTTTCTTT

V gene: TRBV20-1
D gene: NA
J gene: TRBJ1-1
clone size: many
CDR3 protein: CSARVVGETEAFF
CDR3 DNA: TGCAGTGCTAGAGTTGTAGGGGAGACTGAAGCTTTCTTT

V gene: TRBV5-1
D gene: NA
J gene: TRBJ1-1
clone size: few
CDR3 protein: CASSLTGWGLNTEAFF
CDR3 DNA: TGCGCCAGCAGCTTGACAGGGTGGGGGCTGAACACTGAAGCTTTCTTT

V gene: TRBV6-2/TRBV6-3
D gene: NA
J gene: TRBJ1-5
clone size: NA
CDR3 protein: CASSYEDQPQHF
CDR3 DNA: TGTGCCAGCAGCTACGAGGATCAGCCCCAGCATTTT

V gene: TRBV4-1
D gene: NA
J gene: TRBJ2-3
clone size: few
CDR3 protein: CASSPWEGARDTQYF
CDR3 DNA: TGCGCCAGCAGCCCTTGGGAGGGGGCGAGAGATACGCAGTATTTT

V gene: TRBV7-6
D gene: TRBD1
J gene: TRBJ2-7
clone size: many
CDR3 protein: CASSLEQGVRYEQYF
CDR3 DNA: TGTGCCAGCAGCTTAGAGCAGGGGGTGAGGTACGAGCAGTACTTC

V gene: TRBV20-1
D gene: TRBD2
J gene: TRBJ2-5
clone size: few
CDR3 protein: CSARPPLAGSMGETQYF
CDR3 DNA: TGCAGTGCTAGACCCCCACTAGCGGGGTCGATGGGGGAGACCCAGTACTTC

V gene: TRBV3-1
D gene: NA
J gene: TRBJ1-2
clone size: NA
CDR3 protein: CASSQEEGLDYGYTF
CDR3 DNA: TGTGCCAGCAGCCAAGAGGAGGGGTTGGACTATGGCTACACCTTC

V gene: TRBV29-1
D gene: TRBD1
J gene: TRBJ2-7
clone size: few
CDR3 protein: CSVVARGRGYEQYF
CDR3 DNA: TGCAGCGTTGTGGCGAGGGGGCGAGGGTACGAGCAGTACTTC

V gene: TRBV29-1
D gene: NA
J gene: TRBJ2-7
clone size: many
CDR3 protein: CSAAPGPFSYEQYF
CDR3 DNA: TGCAGCGCAGCTCCTGGACCCTTCTCCTACGAGCAGTACTTC

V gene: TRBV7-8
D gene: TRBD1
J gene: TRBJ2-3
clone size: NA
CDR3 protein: CASDRGDDTQYF
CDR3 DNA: TGTGCCAGCGACAGGGGGGATGATACGCAGTATTTT

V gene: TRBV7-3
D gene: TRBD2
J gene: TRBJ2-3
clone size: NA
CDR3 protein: CASSSGLAGGPDTQYF
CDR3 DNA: TGTGCCAGCAGCTCGGGACTAGCGGGGGGCCCAGATACGCAGTATTTT

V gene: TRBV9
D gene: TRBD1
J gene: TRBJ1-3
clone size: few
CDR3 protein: CASSARPVTTGWSSGNTIYF
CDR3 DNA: TGTGCCAGCAGCGCCCGGCCGGTTACGACAGGGTGGTCTTCTGGAAACACCATATATTTT

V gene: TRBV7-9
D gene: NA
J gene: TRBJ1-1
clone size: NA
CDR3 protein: CASSFTTGQNTEAFF
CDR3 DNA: TGTGCCAGCAGTTTTACGACAGGCCAGAACACTGAAGCTTTCTTT

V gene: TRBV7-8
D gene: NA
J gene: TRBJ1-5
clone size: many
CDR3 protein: CASSLDRDNNQPQHF
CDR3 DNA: TGTGCCAGCAGCTTAGACAGGGATAACAATCAGCCCCAGCATTTT